This passage covers 3 T cell receptor beta chains from one sample sequenced in a study of blood T cell repertoires in COVID-19. Assay: immunoSEQ multiplex PCR; the TCRdb copy retains only in-frame clones and omits some. The sample lists about 170,000 clones, under 90% occurring once. What was sequenced was peripheral blood. These receptor sequences come from a woman older than 75 with active or convalescent COVID-19.

The CDR3 reads CATSVAGGPREQFF. In DNA, the CDR3 is TGTGCCACGAGTGTAGCGGGAGGGCCACGTGAGCAGTTCTTC. The V gene is TRBV11-2, the J gene TRBJ2-1, with TRBD2 identical over 11 bases. The CDR3 is 14 amino acids. Trimming at V came to 10 bases and at J to 9 bases, leaving 11 bases not matched to a gene. CDR1 is SGHAT, CDR2 FQNNGV, per germline.

The sample holds a few counts of this clone. Written as DNA, the CDR3 is TGCAGCGTGCTCAGGGGGAGCACTGAAGCTTTCTTT. Amino acids: CSVLRGSTEAFF. V gene TRBV29-1 combines with J gene TRBJ1-1; TRBD1 agrees at 7 bases. The V gene's germline CDR1 is SQVTM and CDR2 ANQGSEA. This CDR3 spans 12 amino acids. The J segment lost 4 bases and the V segment lost 6 bases, leaving 5 bases of the junction unmatched. The full variable domain, in which reference TRBV29-1 and TRBJ1-1 provide the parts outside the CDR3, is SAVISQKPSRDICQRGTSLTIQCQVDSQVTMMFWYRQQPGQSLTLIATANQGSEATYESGFVIDKFPISRPNLTFSTLTVSNMSPEDSSIYLCSVLRGSTEAFFGQGTRLTVV.

The V call is TRBV19, the J call TRBJ2-3; 9 nucleotides line up with TRBD1. Trimming removed 5 bases from V and 2 bases from J; junction bases left unmatched: 8. The CDR3 consists of 16 residues. Germline V CDR1 and CDR2: LNHDA, SQIVND (reference sequence). The CDR3 sequence is CASSALDRGLTDTQYF. The CDR3 coding sequence is TGTGCCAGTAGTGCTCTGGACAGGGGCCTCACAGATACGCAGTATTTT.